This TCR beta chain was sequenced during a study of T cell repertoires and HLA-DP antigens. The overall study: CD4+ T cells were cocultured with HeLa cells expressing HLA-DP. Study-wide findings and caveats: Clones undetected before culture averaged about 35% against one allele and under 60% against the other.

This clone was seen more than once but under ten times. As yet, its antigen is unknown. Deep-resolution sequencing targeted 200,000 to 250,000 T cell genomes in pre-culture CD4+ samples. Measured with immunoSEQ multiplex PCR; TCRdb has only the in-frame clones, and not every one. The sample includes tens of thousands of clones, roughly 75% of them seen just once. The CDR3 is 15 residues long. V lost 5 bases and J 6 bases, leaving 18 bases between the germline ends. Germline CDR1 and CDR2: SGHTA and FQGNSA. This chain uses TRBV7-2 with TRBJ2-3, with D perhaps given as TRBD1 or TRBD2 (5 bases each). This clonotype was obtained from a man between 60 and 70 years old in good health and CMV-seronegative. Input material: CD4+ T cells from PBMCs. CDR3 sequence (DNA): TGTGCCAGCAGCATCGGGACCCCTTTGGTTGATACGCAGTATTTT. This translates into CASSIGTPLVDTQYF.